This T cell receptor (beta chain) was recovered during a study of T cell repertoires in cytomegalovirus infection. As for the study in general: Public TCR beta signatures indicated both CMV infection and matching HLA type. Broader study findings: Based on cumulative public TCR beta family frequency, carriers of CMV plus the relevant HLA were identified. The ex vivo response was dominated by HLA-C-restricted CMV-specific TCR beta clonotypes.

A word on this clonotype: What it recognizes is unknown.

The germline V and J ends were trimmed by 3 bases and 7 bases, with 10 bases remaining between them. Looked up from germline, CDR1 is ENHRY and CDR2 is SYGVKD. The CDR3 runs 14 residues. One entry per CDR3 protein results from TCRdb running MiXCR on the reads. The data contain about 260,000 distinct CDR3 sequences, 9.1% of them seen just once; the ten biggest clones take up about 16%. The sequencing sample was made of PBMCs. This TCR was sampled from a human donor in good health (CMV status not recorded). Some clones in this sample may be carry-over from other donors' samples. The chain joins TRBV10-3 to TRBJ1-6; D is perhaps TRBD1 (6 bases). The CDR3 reads CAISDEGGNSPLHF. The DNA for the CDR3 is TGTGCCATCAGTGATGAGGGGGGGAATTCACCCCTCCACTTT.